The present T cell receptor (beta chain) was sequenced within a study of T cell responses to AZD1222 COVID-19 vaccine. The germline V and J ends were trimmed by 0 bases and 7 bases, with 18 bases remaining between them. The germline CDR1 and CDR2 sequences are GTSNPN and SVGIG (reference sequence). The length of the CDR3 is 15 residues. A note on this clone: No antigen is known for it.

General study results and limits: Seropositive AZD1222 recipients at baseline numbered only five or six. Per reports, nearly half of all spike-specific TCRs target regions that are unmutated in variants.

Profiling relied on immunoSEQ multiplex PCR, and the TCRdb table lists in-frame clones only, not all of them. The repertoire holds 75,000 to 100,000 clones, with 90% to 95% as singletons. Second-dose recipients at about 4 or about 12 weeks were treated as one pooled group. The clonotype was recovered from an adult who received the AZD1222 COVID-19 vaccine. V gene TRBV30 combines with J gene TRBJ1-2; D remains ambiguous. The sequences come from peripheral blood, collected 28 days after the second AZD1222 dose. This CDR3 reads CAWSVGRPVVFGYTF. CDR3 nucleotides: TGTGCCTGGAGTGTAGGCCGCCCGGTGGTATTTGGCTACACCTTC.